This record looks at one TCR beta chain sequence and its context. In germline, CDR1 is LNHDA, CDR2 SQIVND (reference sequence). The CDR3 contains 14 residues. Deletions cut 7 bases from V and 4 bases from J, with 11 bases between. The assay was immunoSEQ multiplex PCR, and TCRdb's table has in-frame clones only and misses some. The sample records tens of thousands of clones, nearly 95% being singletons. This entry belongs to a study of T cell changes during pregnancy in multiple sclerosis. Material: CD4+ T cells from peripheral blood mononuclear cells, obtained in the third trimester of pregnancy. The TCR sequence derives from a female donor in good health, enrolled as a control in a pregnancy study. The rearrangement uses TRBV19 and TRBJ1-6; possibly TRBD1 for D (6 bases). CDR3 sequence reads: CASTPGQYNSPLHF. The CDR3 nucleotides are TGTGCCAGTACTCCGGGACAATATAATTCACCCCTCCACTTT.